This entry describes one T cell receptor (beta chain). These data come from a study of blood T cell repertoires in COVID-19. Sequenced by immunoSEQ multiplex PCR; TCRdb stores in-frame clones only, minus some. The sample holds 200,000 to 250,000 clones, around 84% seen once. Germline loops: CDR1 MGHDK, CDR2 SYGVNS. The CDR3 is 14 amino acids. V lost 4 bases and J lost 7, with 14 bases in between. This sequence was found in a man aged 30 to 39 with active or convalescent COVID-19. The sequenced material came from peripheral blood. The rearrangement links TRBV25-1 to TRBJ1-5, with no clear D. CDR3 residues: CASSAKGAVQPQHF. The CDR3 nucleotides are TGTGCCAGCAGTGCCAAGGGAGCTGTACAGCCCCAGCATTTT.